This passage covers 4 T cell receptor beta chains from one sample sequenced in a study of T cells in Graves' hyperthyroidism and ophthalmopathy (dated by TCRdb to the late 2010s). The method behind the library was multiplex PCR. The sequencer was an Illumina HiSeq 2000. The TCR beta CDR3 regions were amplified from the RNA transcripts. The first round of RT-PCR for the TCR CDR3 was performed with the HTBI primer set and the Qiagen OneStep RT-PCR kit. TCRdb trimmed the raw reads at Q25, called clones with MiXCR and kept productive beta chains. Here each entry gathers all rows of one CDR3 protein and keeps the most common genes and DNA. The sample records over 500,000 distinct CDR3 sequences, 15% to 20% of which are singletons. Less than 30% of the sample rests with the top ten. Specimen: blood. The source of these receptors is a woman aged 25 to 39 with Graves' ophthalmopathy.

This sequence joins TRBV6-1 and TRBJ2-7, with D possibly matching TRBD2 (5 bases). V lost 5 bases to trimming and J lost 1 base, with 12 bases between them. This CDR3 has 14 residues. In germline, CDR1 is MNHNS, CDR2 SASEGT. The CDR3 protein is CASSPPGSSYEQYF. CDR3 in DNA: TGTGCCAGCAGTCCGCCGGGATCATCCTACGAGCAGTACTTC.

The chain carries TRBV19 and TRBJ1-1, with TRBD1 as a possible D gene (5 bases). The CDR3 loop spans 14 amino acids. The V end was cut by 6 bases, the J end by 1 base, with 12 bases between. Looked up from germline, CDR1 is LNHDA and CDR2 is SQIVND (reference sequence). The CDR3 loop is CASRTQVPNTEAFF. CDR3 bases: TGTGCCAGTAGAACACAGGTACCGAACACTGAAGCTTTCTTT. Together with reference TRBV19 and TRBJ1-1, the CDR3 gives the full variable domain: DGGITQSPKYLFRKEGQNVTLSCEQNLNHDAMYWYRQDPGQGLRLIYYSQIVNDFQKGDIAEGYSVSREKKESFPLTVTSAQKNPTAFYLCASRTQVPNTEAFFGQGTRLTVV.

This clonotype was counted a few times. J is TRBJ1-1 and V is TRBV19; TRBD1 agrees at 7 bases. The germline gives CDR1 LNHDA, CDR2 SQIVND (reference sequence). CDR3 size: 15 residues. J gave up 0 bases and V 5 bases, and 6 bases lay outside the gene matches. CDR3 coding DNA: TGTGCCAGTAGTTATCCGGGACAGTTGAACACTGAAGCTTTCTTT. Its translation: CASSYPGQLNTEAFF.

This clonotype showed up just a few times. The chain has TRBV7-2 and TRBJ1-5; 7 positions agree with TRBD1. Germline V CDR1 and CDR2: SGHTA, FQGNSA. This CDR3 is built from 18 residues. Losses at the gene ends were 5 bases for V and 0 bases for J; bases not matched to a gene: 13. CDR3 sequence: CASSNTGTDFYSNQPQHF. Written as DNA, the CDR3 is TGTGCCAGCAGCAACACCGGGACAGATTTTTATAGCAATCAGCCCCAGCATTTT. The entire variable domain, with the rest obtained from reference TRBV7-2 and TRBJ1-5, is as follows: GAGVSQSPSNKVTEKGKDVELRCDPISGHTALYWYRQSLGQGLEFLIYFQGNSAPDKSGLPSDRFSAERTGGSVSTLTIQRTQQEDSAVYLCASSNTGTDFYSNQPQHFGDGTRLSIL.